This is a list of T cell receptor beta chains from one sample in a study of monozygotic twins with cystic fibrosis. Clones were read by immunoSEQ multiplex PCR, and TCRdb kept only the in-frame ones, dropping some. The sample lists 11,000 to 15,000 clones, roughly 85% occurring once. Sample: blood. The source of these receptors is a boy between 10 and 17 years old with cystic fibrosis. CDR3s include the opening cysteine and the closing phenylalanine or tryptophan. D genes are given only for firm matches. Part of the rows lack a size; the others show once, few, many or a class for expanded clones.

length | size | D | J | V | DNA | CDR3
13 | . | . | TRBJ1-1 | TRBV6-6 | TGTGCCAGCAGTTACGGACCCGGGACAGAAGCTTTCTTT | CASSYGPGTEAFF
15 | . | . | TRBJ1-6 | TRBV9 | TGTGCCAGCAGCGTCGCCGGGACTTATAATTCACCCCTCCACTTT | CASSVAGTYNSPLHF
13 | once | . | TRBJ1-4 | TRBV18 | TGTGCCAGCTCACCGATACTTGACGAAAAACTGTTTTTT | CASSPILDEKLFF
16 | few | . | TRBJ2-7 | TRBV7-9 | TGTGCCAGCAGCTTGACAGCTAATGCCCACTCCTACGAGCAGTACTTC | CASSLTANAHSYEQYF
15 | . | . | TRBJ1-3 | TRBV29-1 | TGCAGCGTTCTCGGACTGATCCTCTCTGGAAACACCATATATTTT | CSVLGLILSGNTIYF
13 | . | . | TRBJ2-5 | TRBV30 | TGTGCCTGTTCCCCCTCGCCAGGGGAGACCCAGTACTTC | CACSPSPGETQYF
17 | . | . | TRBJ2-1 | TRBV7-9 | TGTGCCAGCAGCCCAATTCAGACACAGGGACCCACCAATGAGCAGTTCTTC | CASSPIQTQGPTNEQFF
15 | . | . | TRBJ1-1 | TRBV11-2 | TGTGCCAGCAGCTTAGGTAGCAGGGAGGGCACTGAAGCTTTCTTT | CASSLGSREGTEAFF
17 | . | . | TRBJ1-4 | TRBV28 | TGTGCCAGCAGTTTATTGAAGGCCAGAGTCCCTAATGAAAAACTGTTTTTT | CASSLLKARVPNEKLFF
12 | . | . | TRBJ1-1 | TRBV10-3 | TGTGCCACACAAGAACTGAACACTGAAGCTTTCTTT | CATQELNTEAFF
15 | . | . | TRBJ2-1 | TRBV7-6 | TGTGCCAGCAGCTTAACAGGGTTCTCCTACAATGAGCAGTTCTTC | CASSLTGFSYNEQFF